Each of the 17 T cell receptor beta chains below was sequenced from the same sample in a study of chemoradiotherapy in HPV16-positive cancers. Assay used: immunoSEQ multiplex PCR; TCRdb lists only in-frame clones, some missing. The sample includes about 67,000 clones, more than 70% seen only once; the top ten take more than 3.5%. The sequences come from blood, collected from a patient who underwent chemoradiotherapy. These receptors were collected from a human donor with HPV-associated anogenital cancer.

V usage is TRBV6-1 and J usage is TRBJ1-5; D is uncertain. V dropped 3 bases and J dropped 8 bases, with 20 bases sitting between them. The V gene's germline CDR1 is MNHNS and CDR2 SASEGT. The CDR3 consists of 16 residues. CDR3 nucleotides: TGTGCCAGCAGTGATATGTCGGCAAGGGTTCTAGAGCCCCAGCATTTT. Its translation is CASSDMSARVLEPQHF.

This chain links TRBV7-9 with TRBJ1-5; TRBD1 aligns across 10 bases. The junction had 1 base not matched to a gene; V was cut back by 1 base and J by 4 bases. Germline CDR1 and CDR2: SEHNR and FQNEAQ (reference sequence). This CDR3 contains 15 residues. As DNA, the CDR3 is TGTGCCAGCAGCTTAGGGGGACAGGGGAATCAGCCCCAGCATTTT. This sequence encodes CASSLGGQGNQPQHF.

This chain uses TRBV30 with TRBJ1-1; D is ambiguous. The germline V and J ends were trimmed by 5 bases and 0 bases, with 16 bases remaining between them. Germline assignment: CDR1 GTSNPN and CDR2 SVGIG (reference sequence). This CDR3 is built from 15 residues. The chain's CDR3 is CAWSRVSGMNTEAFF. DNA of the CDR3: TGTGCCTGGTCCCGGGTCAGTGGGATGAACACTGAAGCTTTCTTT.

The chain joins TRBV5-6 to TRBJ1-3, with D hard to call. The CDR3 contains 16 residues. Germline V gene sequence: CDR1 SGHDT, CDR2 YYEEEE. V was trimmed by 0 bases and J by 4 bases, leaving 14 bases between them. CDR3: CASSLALNPAGNTIYF. DNA for the CDR3: TGTGCCAGCAGCTTGGCACTCAACCCGGCGGGAAACACCATATATTTT. Full variable domain (rest looked up from reference TRBV5-6 and TRBJ1-3): DAGVTQSPTHLIKTRGQQVTLRCSPKSGHDTVSWYQQALGQGPQFIFQYYEEEERQRGNFPDRFSGHQFPNYSSELNVNALLLGDSALYLCASSLALNPAGNTIYFGEGSWLTVV.

This CDR3 is CSVVVSNDNEQFF. DNA for the CDR3: TGCAGCGTTGTGGTGTCTAACGACAATGAGCAGTTCTTC. J is TRBJ2-1 and V is TRBV29-1, with D unclear. The CDR3 runs 13 residues. Germline loops: CDR1 SQVTM, CDR2 ANQGSEA. V was shortened by 4 bases and J by 5 bases, with 12 bases between the two germline ends.

The rearrangement uses TRBV5-1 and TRBJ2-5; D is ambiguous. The J call is uncertain, as TRBJ2-7 better fits the DNA end. The CDR3 covers 14 residues. The germline gives CDR1 SGHRS, CDR2 YFSETQ. This chain's CDR3 is CASSLEAIFYEQYF. CDR3 nucleotide sequence: TGCGCCAGCAGCTTGGAAGCGATTTTCTACGAGCAGTACTTC.

The chain couples TRBV7-9 to TRBJ2-7, with 7 bases matching TRBD1. Trimming at V came to 1 base and at J to 1 base, leaving 1 base not matched to a gene. From germline, CDR1 is SEHNR and CDR2 FQNEAQ (reference sequence). The CDR3 is made up of 14 amino acids. CDR3: CASSLDRGSYEQYF. CDR3 in DNA: TGTGCCAGCAGCTTAGACAGGGGATCCTACGAGCAGTACTTC.

The gene calls are TRBV4-1 and TRBJ2-7; 11 bases align to TRBD2. After removal of 1 base from V and 5 bases from J, the junction contained 7 bases not matched to a gene. The CDR3 loop spans 16 amino acids. Looked up from germline, CDR1 is MGHRA and CDR2 is YSYEKL. CDR3 sequence: CASSQASGRYVHEQYF. In nucleotides, the CDR3 is TGCGCCAGCAGCCAAGCTAGCGGGAGGTATGTCCACGAGCAGTACTTC.

The V call is TRBV11-1, the J call TRBJ1-2; 8 positions match TRBD1. With 6 bases clipped from V and 4 bases from J, the junction kept 7 bases outside the gene matches. Germline CDR1 is SGHAT and CDR2 is FQDESV (reference sequence). This CDR3 spans 14 amino acids. CDR3 in DNA: TGTGCCAGCAGTTATGGGACAGGCGTCTATGGCTACACCTTC. Translation gives CASSYGTGVYGYTF.

The chain couples TRBV30 to TRBJ1-2, with TRBD1 identical over 8 bases. The CDR3 runs 17 residues. Per the germline V gene, CDR1 is GTSNPN and CDR2 is SVGIG (reference sequence). J lost 0 bases, V lost 0 bases, and 9 bases had no gene match. CDR3 region: CAWSVRRGPPANYGYTF. The CDR3 DNA reads as TGTGCCTGGAGTGTACGCAGGGGGCCACCAGCTAACTATGGCTACACCTTC.

About this clone itself: Sequence at one end of the junction differs from germline and may be a read error. The chain recombines TRBV27 with TRBJ1-6, with a weak D call TRBD1 (6 bases). The CDR3 covers 16 residues. Germline CDR1 MNHEY, CDR2 SMNVEV (reference sequence). The DNA for the CDR3 is TGTACCAGCAGTTCCGCTGGACAGACCTATAATTCACCCCTCCACTTT. It codes for CTSSSAGQTYNSPLHF.

J is TRBJ1-2 and V is TRBV6-4; D is perhaps TRBD1 (6 bases). V dropped 2 bases and J dropped 1 base, with 20 bases sitting between them. Germline assignment: CDR1 MRHNA and CDR2 SNTAGT. This CDR3 comprises 18 residues. CDR3 coding DNA: TGTGCCAGCAGTGACACCCGTCGTGTCGGGGGCAATAACTATGGCTACACCTTC. It is translated as CASSDTRRVGGNNYGYTF.

The J gene is TRBJ1-1, the V gene TRBV11-2; possible D gene TRBD1, 5 bases. This CDR3 region has 13 residues. Looked up from germline, CDR1 is SGHAT and CDR2 is FQNNGV. V lost 3 bases and J lost 4, with 9 bases in between. The CDR3: CASSFQQVTEAFF. The CDR3 DNA sequence: TGTGCCAGCAGCTTCCAACAGGTCACTGAAGCTTTCTTT.

The rearrangement uses TRBV7-9 and TRBJ2-7, with unresolved D. Germline loops: CDR1 SEHNR, CDR2 FQNEAQ (reference sequence). The CDR3 runs 12 residues. V was trimmed by 2 bases and J by 2 bases, leaving 4 bases between them. The CDR3: CASSLQAYEQYF. The CDR3 nucleotides are TGTGCCAGCAGCTTACAGGCCTACGAGCAGTACTTC.

The V call is TRBV9, the J call TRBJ1-4, with 9 bases matching TRBD1. The CDR3 is 17 amino acids. The V and J ends lost 2 bases and 2 bases, in that order; junction bases with no gene match: 7. Germline V lookup: CDR1 SGDLS, CDR2 YYNGEE. This CDR3 reads CASSVGQGRPTNEKLFF. CDR3 DNA: TGTGCCAGCAGCGTGGGACAGGGTCGACCGACTAATGAAAAACTGTTTTTT. The full variable domain, rest sourced from reference TRBV9 and TRBJ1-4, is DSGVTQTPKHLITATGQRVTLRCSPRSGDLSVYWYQQSLDQGLQFLIQYYNGEERAKGNILERFSAQQFPDLHSELNLSSLELGDSALYFCASSVGQGRPTNEKLFFGSGTQLSVL.

V usage is TRBV11-2 and J usage is TRBJ1-5; a weak D match, TRBD1 (5 bases). Germline values: CDR1 SGHAT, CDR2 FQNNGV. Trimming stripped 4 bases from V and 5 bases from J, with 9 bases between. The CDR3 contains 13 residues. CDR3 in amino acids: CASSSDSYQPQHF. CDR3 nucleotides: TGTGCCAGCAGCTCTGACAGTTATCAGCCCCAGCATTTT.

CDR3 residues: CASSPGFEEKLFF. As DNA, the CDR3 is TGTGCCAGCAGCCCCGGCTTTGAAGAAAAACTGTTTTTT. V usage is TRBV11-2 and J usage is TRBJ1-4; D unresolved. The CDR3 loop spans 13 amino acids. Germline CDR1 and CDR2: SGHAT and FQNNGV. V was trimmed by 5 bases and J by 8 bases, leaving 12 bases between them.